The source of this T cell receptor (beta chain) is a study of blood T cell repertoires in COVID-19. Overall study context: The samples span acute and convalescent COVID-19 from the United States, Italy and Spain. PBMCs, B-cell-depleted T cells, or T cells provided the cDNA or gDNA that made up the material.

V lost 7 bases and J lost 5; bases outside the gene matches: 8. Per germline, CDR1 LNHDA and CDR2 SQIVND (reference sequence). The CDR3 length is 14 residues. In the source study's methods: Amplification from reference gene primers served as the basis for estimated nucleated cell counts. TCRdb's table, derived via immunoSEQ multiplex PCR, lists solely in-frame clones and lacks some. Clone size and the V and J calls come from that table; the DNA yielded D and trimming. The sample carries 78,000 or so clones, around 83% recorded once. The clonotype comes from a human donor in a cohort sampled during active COVID-19. The sequenced material came from peripheral blood. V gene TRBV19 combines with J gene TRBJ2-1, with 7 nucleotides matching TRBD1. CDR3: CASTPRDRDNEQFF. The CDR3 DNA is TGTGCCAGTACCCCCCGGGACAGAGACAATGAGCAGTTCTTC.